The 5 T cell receptor beta chains below come from one sample, sequenced in a study of T cell responses to AZD1222 COVID-19 vaccine. TCRdb keeps only in-frame clones here, not all; method: immunoSEQ multiplex PCR. Among around 260,000 clones, over 90% were seen once, and the ten largest hold roughly 0.51%. Sequenced here: peripheral blood, sampled on day 0 of AZD1222 vaccination. The receptors come from an adult in good health.

The J gene is TRBJ1-6, the V gene TRBV27, with TRBD1 as a possible D gene (5 bases). This CDR3 has 13 amino acids. Germline-derived CDR1 and CDR2 are MNHEY and SMNVEV (reference sequence). V was trimmed by 4 bases and J by 9 bases, leaving 10 bases between them. The CDR3 loop is CASSWQGLSPLHF. CDR3 in DNA: TGTGCCAGCAGTTGGCAGGGCCTTTCACCCCTCCACTTT.

The chain has TRBV19 and TRBJ1-2, with no clear D. The CDR3 is 14 amino acids. Germline V CDR1 and CDR2: LNHDA, SQIVND (reference sequence). V was trimmed by 8 bases and J by 0 bases, leaving 13 bases between them. DNA for the CDR3: TGTGCCAGTTCGGACGGCTACCCTAACTATGGCTACACCTTC. Its protein product is CASSDGYPNYGYTF.

The V call is TRBV9, the J call TRBJ2-1; D is undetermined. Trimming took 4 bases from V and 5 from J, leaving 7 bases between them. The CDR3 extends over 12 amino acids. Germline CDR1 is SGDLS and CDR2 is YYNGEE. This CDR3 is CASSPFDNEQFF. Here the CDR3 DNA reads TGTGCCAGCAGCCCCTTCGACAATGAGCAGTTCTTC.

The chain is built from TRBV5-3 and TRBJ1-5, with D possibly TRBD1 on 6 matching bases. TRBV5-3 has ORF status, its function being uncertain. Trimming shortened V by 3 bases and J by 7 bases, and 8 bases separated the two germline ends. CDR3 size: 12 residues. CDR3 amino acids: CARSYRVQPQHF. In DNA, the CDR3 is TGTGCCAGAAGCTACAGGGTGCAGCCCCAGCATTTT.

Regarding this clone: Within the sample, other DNA sequences also encode this same CDR3. This chain joins TRBV9 and TRBJ1-3; D unresolved. The CDR3 runs to 14 residues. Trimming took off 0 bases at V and 0 bases at J, with 4 bases between the two ends. CDR1 and CDR2 from the germline V gene are SGDLS and YYNGEE. The CDR3 spells CASSVGDSGNTIYF. CDR3 coding DNA: TGTGCCAGCAGCGTAGGCGACTCTGGAAACACCATATATTTT.